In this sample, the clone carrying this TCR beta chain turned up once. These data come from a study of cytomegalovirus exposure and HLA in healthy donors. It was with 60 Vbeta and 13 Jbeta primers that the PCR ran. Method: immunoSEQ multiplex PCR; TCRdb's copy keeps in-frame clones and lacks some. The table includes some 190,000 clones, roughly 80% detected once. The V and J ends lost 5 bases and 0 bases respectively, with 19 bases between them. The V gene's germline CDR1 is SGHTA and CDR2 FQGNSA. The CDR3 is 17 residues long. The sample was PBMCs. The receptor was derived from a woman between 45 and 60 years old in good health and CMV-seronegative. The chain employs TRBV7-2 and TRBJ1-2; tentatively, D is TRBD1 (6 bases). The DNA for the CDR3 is TGTGCCAGCAGCCGACACGGGGGGACAAATTCTAACTATGGCTACACCTTC. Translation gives CASSRHGGTNSNYGYTF.